This T cell receptor beta chain emerged from a study of shared T cell receptors in the human thymus. J gave up 5 bases and V 3 bases, and 14 bases lay outside the gene matches. Per the germline V gene, CDR1 is LGHNT and CDR2 is FRNRAP. The CDR3 extends over 17 amino acids. Produced via immunoSEQ multiplex PCR; TCRdb's table is partial and in-frame only. The table shows about 540,000 clones, with more than 75% occurring only once. In addition, the sample was reused for a study of human thymus T cells. Per that paper: All donors were healthy Finnish infants who were undergoing corrective surgery to treat congenital heart defects. Thymic samples were excised during corrective heart operations. Related reports documented highly overlapping thymic repertoires among unrelated individuals.

The chain is built from TRBV12-5 and TRBJ1-2, with 8 bases matching TRBD1. The sequence derives from a boy less than two years old with a congenital heart defect. The specimen was thymocytes. CDR3 protein: CASGLTTGGLRTYGYTF. For the CDR3, the DNA is TGTGCTAGTGGTTTAACTACAGGGGGACTGAGAACGTATGGCTACACCTTC. Full variable domain (missing parts from reference TRBV12-5 and TRBJ1-2): DARVTQTPRHKVTEMGQEVTMRCQPILGHNTVFWYRQTMMQGLELLAYFRNRAPLDDSGMPKDRFSAEMPDATLATLKIQPSEPRDSAVYFCASGLTTGGLRTYGYTFGSGTRLTVV.